These 30 T cell receptor beta chains came from one sample sequenced in a study of CD8 T cells in Susac syndrome. It was with random hexamers that 0.5 to 1 ug RNA was reverse transcribed. TCRdb itself ran the immunoSEQ multiplex PCR reads through MiXCR, one entry per CDR3 protein. The sample records about 160,000 distinct CDR3 sequences, approximately 95% being singletons. Source material: CD4+ T cells from PBMCs. The receptor set was obtained from a human donor with multiple sclerosis.

Turning to this clonotype: An end of the junction does not agree with germline; a read error may underlie this. This rearrangement joins TRBV18 to TRBJ2-5, with TRBD1 as a possible D gene (6 bases). The CDR3 runs to 11 residues. From germline, CDR1 is KGHSH and CDR2 LQKENI. CDR3 in amino acids: CASSLGTSHHF. Here the CDR3 DNA reads TGTGCCAGCTCTTTGGGGACAAGTCACCACTTC.

This rearrangement joins TRBV7-2 to TRBJ2-5; D is possibly TRBD1 or TRBD2 (5 bases each). CDR1 is SGHTA and CDR2 is FQGNSA in the germline V gene. V lost 5 bases and J 4 bases, leaving 11 bases between the germline ends. The CDR3 has 13 residues. The DNA of the CDR3 is TGTGCCAGCAGCCTACTAGGGGCAGAGACCCAGTACTTC. Translation: CASSLLGAETQYF.

The genes are TRBV2 and TRBJ2-7, with D uncertain. The V gene lost 6 bases and the J gene lost 3 bases, with 9 bases spanning the gap. CDR3 length: 12 amino acids. Germline V gives CDR1 SNHLY, CDR2 FYNNEI. DNA of the CDR3: TGTGCCAGCAGAACATTCCTCTACGAGCAGTACTTC. Its translation is CASRTFLYEQYF.

The rearrangement joins TRBV4-2 to TRBJ2-1, with TRBD1 identical over 9 bases. This CDR3 comprises 15 residues. Germline V CDR1 and CDR2: LGHNA, YNFKEQ. Germline trimming cut 2 bases from V and 8 bases from J; bases unmatched to any gene: 7. CDR3 in amino acids: CASSQPGQGHHEQFF. In nucleotides, the CDR3 is TGTGCCAGCAGCCAACCGGGACAGGGCCACCATGAGCAGTTCTTC.

The V and J genes are TRBV9 and TRBJ2-2; tentatively, D is TRBD1 or TRBD2 (5 bases each). The CDR3 length is 14 residues. The V and J ends lost 3 bases and 4 bases respectively, with 10 bases between them. Germline CDR1 and CDR2: SGDLS and YYNGEE. In DNA form, the CDR3 reads TGTGCCAGCAGCGGGGGACCGGGCACCGGGGAGCTGTTTTTT. This codes for CASSGGPGTGELFF.

V gene TRBV25-1 combines with J gene TRBJ2-7; 13 positions agree with TRBD2. CDR3 length: 15 amino acids. V shed 3 bases and J 4 bases; nucleotides not matched to a gene: 3. Looked up from germline, CDR1 is MGHDK and CDR2 is SYGVNS. CDR3 loop: CASSDSTSGRYEQYF. In DNA form, the CDR3 reads TGTGCCAGCAGTGATTCGACTAGCGGGAGGTACGAGCAGTACTTC.

The sample holds one count of this clonotype. V usage is TRBV18 and J usage is TRBJ1-2; D ambiguous. The germline gives CDR1 KGHSH, CDR2 LQKENI. Between the trimmed V and J ends, which lost 0 bases and 6 bases, there was a span of 11 bases. The length of the CDR3 is 14 residues. The CDR3 sequence is CASSPPARRDGYTF. DNA for the CDR3: TGTGCCAGCTCACCACCGGCCAGGAGGGATGGCTACACCTTC.

This clonotype was observed a single time. Here the CDR3 reads CASSGRDSYGYTF. CDR3 bases: TGTGCCAGCAGTGGCAGGGACTCCTATGGCTACACCTTC. J is TRBJ1-2 and V is TRBV25-1; D perhaps matches TRBD1 (5 bases). The CDR3 contains 13 residues. From germline, CDR1 is MGHDK and CDR2 SYGVNS. Trimming left V 4 bases short and J 4 bases short, with 10 bases between.

V is TRBV15 and J is TRBJ1-1; 8 bases match TRBD1. J was trimmed by 7 bases and V by 0 bases; bases with no gene match: 4. This CDR3 is built from 14 residues. The germline V gene encodes CDR1 LNHNV and CDR2 YYDKDF (reference sequence). CDR3 DNA: TGTGCCACCAGCAGAGACAGGGGGCGGATTGAAGCTTTCTTT. As protein: CATSRDRGRIEAFF. Full variable domain (outside the CDR3, taken from reference TRBV15 and TRBJ1-1): DAMVIQNPRYQVTQFGKPVTLSCSQTLNHNVMYWYQQKSSQAPKLLFHYYDKDFNNEADTPDNFQSRRPNTSFCFLDIRSPGLGDTAMYLCATSRDRGRIEAFFGQGTRLTVV.

V gene TRBV27 combines with J gene TRBJ2-1; the match to TRBD1 covers 8 bases. Germline CDR1 reads MNHEY; CDR2 reads SMNVEV (reference sequence). This CDR3 region has 14 residues. Trimming removed 7 bases from V and 7 bases from J; junction bases left unmatched: 9. This CDR3 reads CASKPRGPMNEQFF. DNA of the CDR3: TGTGCCAGCAAGCCCAGGGGGCCTATGAATGAGCAGTTCTTC.

The chain is built from TRBV4-3 and TRBJ2-7; D not certain. Trimming cost V 0 bases and J 3 bases, with 9 bases left between them. Germline CDR1 LGHNA, CDR2 YSLEER. The CDR3 has 14 amino acids. In DNA form, the CDR3 reads TGCGCCAGCAGCCAAGATCTAAACGGCTACGAGCAGTACTTC. It is translated as CASSQDLNGYEQYF.

Only one count was recorded for this clonotype. The rearrangement uses TRBV9 and TRBJ1-1; D might be TRBD1 (5 bases). Germline-derived CDR1 and CDR2 are SGDLS and YYNGEE. Trimming took off 3 bases at V and 5 bases at J, with 17 bases between the two ends. This CDR3 region has 15 residues. CDR3: CASSEGSGKGTEAFF. CDR3 DNA: TGTGCCAGCAGCGAGGGATCAGGGAAGGGGACTGAAGCTTTCTTT.

The gene calls are TRBV20-1 and TRBJ1-3; D is unclear. This CDR3 is 13 amino acids long. CDR1 and CDR2 from the germline V gene are DFQATT and SNEGSKA (reference sequence). V dropped 1 base and J dropped 7 bases, with 11 bases sitting between them. CDR3 protein: CSARVLGVNTIYF. CDR3 DNA: TGCAGTGCTAGAGTATTGGGAGTTAACACCATATATTTT.

The genes are TRBV27 and TRBJ2-3, with D tentatively TRBD1 (5 bases). The germline V and J ends were trimmed by 2 bases and 1 base, with 7 bases remaining between them. The CDR3 contains 14 residues. CDR1 is MNHEY, CDR2 SMNVEV, per germline (reference sequence). This CDR3 reads CASSLDRRTDTQYF. CDR3 in DNA: TGTGCCAGCAGTTTAGACAGACGCACAGATACGCAGTATTTT.

The rearrangement joins TRBV14 to TRBJ1-3; D is unresolved. Germline loops: CDR1 SGHDN, CDR2 FVKESK. The length of the CDR3 is 12 residues. V shed 5 bases and J shed 4 bases, with 6 bases lying between them. CDR3 nucleotide sequence: TGTGCCAGCAGCTCATACGGAAACACCATATATTTT. Its translation is CASSSYGNTIYF.

V usage is TRBV20-1 and J usage is TRBJ2-5; D is tentatively TRBD1 or TRBD2 (5 bases each). The CDR3 contains 15 residues. CDR1 is DFQATT, CDR2 SNEGSKA, per germline (reference sequence). Trimming removed 1 base at V and 4 bases at J, with 16 bases between. The chain's CDR3 is CSARGVEGTGETQYF. Written as DNA, the CDR3 is TGCAGTGCTAGAGGTGTAGAGGGGACGGGAGAGACCCAGTACTTC.

This chain uses TRBV12-3 or TRBV12-4 with TRBJ2-3; the D is unclear. The CDR3 has 14 residues. Deletions cut 6 bases from V and 4 bases from J, with 14 bases between. CDR3 sequence reads: CASSPASRADTQYF. In DNA, the CDR3 is TGTGCCAGCAGCCCTGCGAGCCGGGCAGATACGCAGTATTTT.

This clonotype has just one count. The CDR3 sequence: CASIRSGSNEQFF. The CDR3 coding sequence is TGTGCCAGCATTCGTAGCGGAAGCAATGAGCAGTTCTTC. V is TRBV6-5 and J is TRBJ2-1; the D gene is possibly TRBD2 (6 bases). The CDR3 totals 13 residues. CDR1 is MNHEY, CDR2 SVGAGI, per germline. Trimming pared 7 bases from V and 6 bases from J, leaving 13 bases between.

This sequence joins TRBV30 and TRBJ2-7; 8 positions match TRBD2. Germline V lookup: CDR1 GTSNPN, CDR2 SVGIG (reference sequence). The J segment lost 9 bases and the V segment lost 2 bases, leaving 9 bases of the junction unmatched. This CDR3 contains 13 residues. The CDR3, as DNA: TGTGCCTGGAGTCTGAGCGGGAGCGTGGGGCAGTACTTC. The encoded protein is CAWSLSGSVGQYF.

This clonotype was detected once. The chain joins TRBV28 to TRBJ2-7; 10 bases align to TRBD1. In germline, CDR1 is MDHEN, CDR2 SYDVKM. The CDR3 length is 16 residues. Trimming cost V 7 bases and J 4 bases; bases outside gene matches: 13. CDR3 sequence reads: CASTTLGDRGRYEQYF. In DNA form, the CDR3 reads TGTGCCAGCACCACCCTCGGGGACAGGGGTAGGTACGAGCAGTACTTC.

This clonotype was seen only once. This chain joins TRBV12-3 or TRBV12-4 and TRBJ1-5, with 7 bases matching TRBD1. This CDR3 contains 12 residues. Trimming took 5 bases from V and 11 from J; bases not matched to a gene: 6. The CDR3 nucleotides are TGTGCCAGCAGTACCAGACAGGGAGCCCAGCATTTT. As protein: CASSTRQGAQHF.

The chain combines TRBV4-3 with TRBJ2-1, with D unclear. In germline, CDR1 is LGHNA, CDR2 YSLEER. Trimming shortened V by 0 bases and J by 6 bases, and 12 bases separated the two germline ends. This CDR3 is built from 15 residues. For the CDR3, the DNA is TGCGCCAGCAGCCAAGAGGTAAACTTCCCCAATGAGCAGTTCTTC. As protein: CASSQEVNFPNEQFF.

Comments on this clonotype: At one end the junction does not follow the germline gene, possibly because of a read error. The V call is TRBV20-1, the J call TRBJ2-5; 7 bases map to TRBD2. Looked up from germline, CDR1 is DFQATT and CDR2 is SNEGSKA (reference sequence). This CDR3 is built from 14 residues. CDR3 sequence: CSASSSGGVETQYF. CDR3 coding DNA: TGCAGCGCTAGTTCTAGCGGAGGGGTCGAGACCCAGTACTTC.

The rearrangement joins TRBV19 to TRBJ2-1, with D tentatively TRBD1 (6 bases). CDR3 length: 16 amino acids. Trimming removed 5 bases at V and 2 bases at J, with 16 bases between. The germline gives CDR1 LNHDA, CDR2 SQIVND (reference sequence). CDR3 in amino acids: CASSYLGQSPYNEQFF. In DNA form, the CDR3 reads TGTGCCAGTAGTTACTTGGGACAATCCCCCTACAATGAGCAGTTCTTC.

The rearrangement uses TRBV9 and TRBJ1-1; D is perhaps TRBD1 (6 bases). This CDR3 is built from 14 residues. Trimming took 3 bases from V and 5 from J, leaving 14 bases between them. The germline CDR1 and CDR2 sequences are SGDLS and YYNGEE. CDR3 coding DNA: TGTGCCAGCAGCGGGATAGGGGGGGTTACTGAAGCTTTCTTT. Protein product: CASSGIGGVTEAFF.

The V and J genes are TRBV6-4 and TRBJ2-5; maybe TRBD2 (6 bases). V lost 6 bases and J 2 bases, leaving 16 bases between the germline ends. The length of the CDR3 is 15 residues. Germline V CDR1 and CDR2: MRHNA, SNTAGT. CDR3 bases: TGTGCCAGCAGCCAGGAGGGCCACGCACAAGAGACCCAGTACTTC. This sequence encodes CASSQEGHAQETQYF.

The J gene is TRBJ2-1, the V gene TRBV3-1; the D is unclear. The CDR3 is 15 amino acids. CDR1 LGHDT and CDR2 YNNKEL come from the germline V gene (reference sequence). Between the trimmed V and J ends, which lost 0 bases and 1 base, there was a span of 7 bases. The CDR3 reads CASSQDPISYNEQFF. CDR3 DNA sequence: TGTGCCAGCAGCCAAGATCCTATTTCCTACAATGAGCAGTTCTTC.

The V gene is TRBV20-1, the J gene TRBJ2-3; possibly TRBD2 for D (6 bases). CDR3 size: 14 residues. Germline V gene lookup returns CDR1 DFQATT and CDR2 SNEGSKA (reference sequence). Trimming took 2 bases from V and 0 from J, leaving 9 bases between them. The CDR3, as DNA: TGCAGTGCTAGACGGGGGTTGAGCACAGATACGCAGTATTTT. Residues: CSARRGLSTDTQYF.

The rearrangement links TRBV20-1 to TRBJ1-2; the D gene is possibly TRBD1 (6 bases). This CDR3 region has 14 residues. CDR1 is DFQATT, CDR2 SNEGSKA, per germline (reference sequence). Trimming pared 4 bases from V and 4 bases from J, leaving 16 bases between. Written as DNA, the CDR3 is TGCAGTGCTACTACTACAGGGACGGGCTATGGCTACACCTTC. Translating it yields CSATTTGTGYGYTF.

V usage is TRBV12-3 or TRBV12-4 and J usage is TRBJ2-6, with a weak D call TRBD2 (5 bases). The length of the CDR3 is 16 residues. The germline V and J ends were trimmed by 1 base and 0 bases, with 7 bases remaining between them. CDR3 bases: TGTGCCAGCAGTTTAGGGAGGTCCTCTGGGGCCAACGTCCTGACTTTC. Protein sequence: CASSLGRSSGANVLTF.